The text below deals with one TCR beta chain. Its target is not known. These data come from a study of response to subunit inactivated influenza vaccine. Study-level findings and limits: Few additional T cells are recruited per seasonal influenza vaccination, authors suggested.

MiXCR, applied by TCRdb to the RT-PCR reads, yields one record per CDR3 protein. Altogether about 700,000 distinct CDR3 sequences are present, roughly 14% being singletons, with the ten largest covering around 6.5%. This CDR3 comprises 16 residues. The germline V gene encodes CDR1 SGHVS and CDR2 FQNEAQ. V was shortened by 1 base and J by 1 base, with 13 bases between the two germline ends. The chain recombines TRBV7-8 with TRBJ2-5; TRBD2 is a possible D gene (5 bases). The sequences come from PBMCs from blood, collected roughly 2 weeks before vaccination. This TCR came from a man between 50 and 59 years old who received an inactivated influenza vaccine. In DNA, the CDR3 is TGTGCCAGCAGCTTAGGGTATCGGACTTCCCAAGAGACCCAGTACTTC. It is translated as CASSLGYRTSQETQYF.